This T cell receptor (beta chain) was profiled in a study of T cell changes during pregnancy in multiple sclerosis. V lost 7 bases and J 0 bases, leaving 11 bases between the germline ends. Germline V lookup: CDR1 MDHEN, CDR2 SYDVKM. This CDR3 is built from 14 residues. Method: immunoSEQ multiplex PCR; TCRdb's copy keeps in-frame clones and lacks some. The profile shows about 71,000 clones, approximately 90% of them singletons. Sequenced material: peripheral blood, taken in the third trimester of pregnancy. The chain is built from TRBV28 and TRBJ2-3, with D perhaps matching TRBD2 (5 bases). This receptor was taken from a female donor with multiple sclerosis, enrolled in a pregnancy study. The CDR3 nucleotides read TGTGCCAGCAAAGTCTGGACTAGCACAGATACGCAGTATTTT. This translates into CASKVWTSTDTQYF.